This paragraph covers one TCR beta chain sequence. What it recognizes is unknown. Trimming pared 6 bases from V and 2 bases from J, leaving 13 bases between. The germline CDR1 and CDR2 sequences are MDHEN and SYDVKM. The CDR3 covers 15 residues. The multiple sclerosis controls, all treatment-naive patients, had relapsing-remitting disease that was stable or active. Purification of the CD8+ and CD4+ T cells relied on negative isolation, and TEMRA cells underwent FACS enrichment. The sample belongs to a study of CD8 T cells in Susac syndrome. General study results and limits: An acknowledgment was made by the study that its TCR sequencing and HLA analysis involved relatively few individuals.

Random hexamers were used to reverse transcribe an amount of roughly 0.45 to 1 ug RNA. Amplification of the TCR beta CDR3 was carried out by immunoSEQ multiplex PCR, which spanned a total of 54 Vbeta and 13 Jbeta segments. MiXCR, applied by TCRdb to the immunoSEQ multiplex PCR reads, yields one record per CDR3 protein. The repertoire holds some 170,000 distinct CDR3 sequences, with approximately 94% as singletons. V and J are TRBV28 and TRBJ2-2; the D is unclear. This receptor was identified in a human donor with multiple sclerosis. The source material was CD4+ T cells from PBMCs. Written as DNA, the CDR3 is TGTGCCAGCAGCCCATCTTTGAGTAACACCGGGGAGCTGTTTTTT. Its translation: CASSPSLSNTGELFF.